This TCR beta chain was documented in a study of Ad26.COV2.S vaccination and SARS-CoV-2 variants. Study at large: Once or twice, 56 days apart, Ad26.COV2.S was delivered intramuscularly.

As for treatment: 15 to 20 received Ad26.COV2.S at low or high dose, single or two shots; 5 received placebo; per-sample allocation not given. Sampling happened 63 days after the first vaccine or placebo injection. After removal of 3 bases from V and 4 bases from J, the junction contained 6 bases not matched to a gene. CDR1 MGHRA and CDR2 YSYEKL come from the germline V gene. This CDR3 comprises 15 residues. Here immunoSEQ multiplex PCR was the method, and the copy in TCRdb shows in-frame clones only, minus some. The table has around 300,000 clones, about 87% seen once; the top ten hold around 6.6%. This rearrangement joins TRBV4-1 to TRBJ1-1, with 9 bases that match TRBD1. This TCR derives from a person between 18 and 60 years old who received the Ad26.COV2.S COVID-19 vaccine or a placebo. The material sequenced was peripheral blood, taken in a trial of Ad26.COV2.S vaccine versus placebo. DNA of the CDR3: TGCGCCAGCAGCCACATTGGGACAGGGCTCACTGAAGCTTTCTTT. It encodes CASSHIGTGLTEAFF.